One and the same sample provided the 17 T cell receptor beta chains below, sequenced in a study of T cell repertoires in cytomegalovirus infection. TCRdb re-analysed the reads in MiXCR, keeping a single row per CDR3 protein. This table holds fewer than 150,000 distinct CDR3 sequences, around 30% found once. These receptors' targets are unknown. Material: CD8+ T cells from cultured PBMCs, obtained from culture after CMV antigen stimulation. These receptors all stem from a human donor in good health (CMV status not recorded). Some clones in this sample may be carry-over from other donors' samples.

V gene TRBV27 combines with J gene TRBJ2-7, with 9 bases that match TRBD1. The ends lost 0 bases at V and 0 bases at J; junction bases unmatched: 6. Per the germline V gene, CDR1 is MNHEY and CDR2 is SMNVEV (reference sequence). The CDR3 consists of 17 residues. CDR3 in amino acids: CASSLSLTGQGSYEQYF. The CDR3 region has the DNA TGTGCCAGCAGTTTATCGTTAACGGGACAGGGCTCCTACGAGCAGTACTTC.

This clonotype was detected ten times or more. This chain uses TRBV18 with TRBJ1-5; D gene ambiguous. Germline V gene lookup returns CDR1 KGHSH and CDR2 LQKENI. The CDR3 totals 12 residues. Trimming removed 6 bases at V and 4 bases at J, with 7 bases between. DNA of the CDR3: TGTGCCAGCTCGGACGGGAATCAGCCCCAGCATTTT. Protein product: CASSDGNQPQHF.

Regarding this clonotype: At one of its ends the junction is not consistent with the germline gene, which may arise from a read error. The chain has TRBV4-2 and TRBJ2-4; D is undetermined. This CDR3 has 15 residues. Germline loops: CDR1 LGHNA, CDR2 YNFKEQ. The CDR3, as DNA: TGTTCCAGCAGCCACCACGAGGAAGGCCTAAACATTCAGTACTTC. This encodes CSSSHHEEGLNIQYF.

The gene calls are TRBV7-2 and TRBJ2-7; D call uncertain. Trimming pared 4 bases from V and 3 bases from J, leaving 10 bases between. CDR3 length: 13 residues. Germline assignment: CDR1 SGHTA and CDR2 FQGNSA. CDR3 amino acids: CASSSLRVYEQYF. The CDR3 DNA reads TGTGCCAGCAGCTCCCTTAGGGTCTACGAGCAGTACTTC.

This clonotype was found many times. CDR3 loop: CASGSPYSNQPQHF. CDR3 in DNA: TGTGCTAGTGGTTCCCCCTATAGCAATCAGCCCCAGCATTTT. The rearrangement links TRBV12-5 to TRBJ1-5; D not resolved. This CDR3 spans 14 amino acids. V was trimmed by 4 bases and J by 0 bases, leaving 7 bases between them. Germline V lookup: CDR1 LGHNT, CDR2 FRNRAP.

The chain is built from TRBV2 and TRBJ2-2; the match to TRBD2 covers 8 bases. The CDR3 is made up of 14 amino acids. Losses at the gene ends were 1 base for V and 5 bases for J; bases not matched to a gene: 0. Germline V gene lookup returns CDR1 SNHLY and CDR2 FYNNEI. DNA for the CDR3: TGTGCCAGCAGTGAAGTAGCGGGGACCGGGGAGCTGTTTTTT. Protein product: CASSEVAGTGELFF.

There are a few counts of this clonotype. The CDR3: CASSFWTEKGNQPQHF. CDR3 in DNA: TGTGCCAGCAGTTTCTGGACAGAAAAAGGCAATCAGCCCCAGCATTTT. V is TRBV12-3 or TRBV12-4 and J is TRBJ1-5; the D gene is possibly TRBD1 (6 bases). V shed 3 bases and J shed 2 bases, with 14 bases lying between them. CDR3 length equals 16 residues.

J is TRBJ2-1 and V is TRBV7-8; TRBD1 or TRBD2 may be the D gene (5 bases each). Germline CDR1 and CDR2: SGHVS and FQNEAQ. The V and J ends lost 5 bases and 3 bases respectively, with 17 bases between them. This CDR3 is 16 amino acids long. CDR3 sequence (DNA): TGTGCCAGCAGCCCCACCGGGTTGGGGGACTACAATGAGCAGTTCTTC. Protein product: CASSPTGLGDYNEQFF.

The genes are TRBV6-1 and TRBJ2-4, with D perhaps matching TRBD2 (7 bases). Trimming pared 2 bases from V and 0 bases from J, leaving 11 bases between. Germline V gene lookup returns CDR1 MNHNS and CDR2 SASEGT. The CDR3 consists of 16 residues. Here the CDR3 reads CASSETGGLAKNIQYF. In nucleotides, the CDR3 is TGTGCCAGCAGTGAAACGGGGGGCTTAGCCAAAAACATTCAGTACTTC.

The chain recombines TRBV7-6 with TRBJ1-2, with D possibly matching TRBD1 (5 bases). This CDR3 is built from 13 residues. CDR1 and CDR2 from the germline V gene are SGHVS and FNYEAQ. Trimming removed 4 bases at V and 8 bases at J, with 14 bases between. CDR3: CASSSPRDFGYTF. The CDR3 nucleotides read TGTGCCAGCAGCTCTCCCCGGGACTTCGGCTACACCTTC. Full variable domain (rest looked up from reference TRBV7-6 and TRBJ1-2): GAGVSQSPRYKVTKRGQDVALRCDPISGHVSLYWYRQALGQGPEFLTYFNYEAQQDKSGLPNDRFSAERPEGSISTLTIQRTEQRDSAMYRCASSSPRDFGYTFGSGTRLTVV.

This chain uses TRBV28 with TRBJ1-3; no definite D call. V shed 2 bases and J shed 1 base, with 9 bases lying between them. This CDR3 spans 15 amino acids. Germline V lookup: CDR1 MDHEN, CDR2 SYDVKM. The CDR3: CASSLLALSGNTIYF. CDR3 nucleotides: TGTGCCAGCAGTTTACTAGCGCTATCTGGAAACACCATATATTTT.

This clonotype came up a few times. CDR3 amino acids: CASSLFGRTSGANVLTF. For the CDR3, the DNA is TGTGCCAGCAGCCTATTTGGACGGACCTCTGGGGCCAACGTCCTGACTTTC. The gene calls are TRBV7-8 and TRBJ2-6; D gene ambiguous. V was trimmed by 5 bases and J by 0 bases, leaving 14 bases between them. Germline V gene sequence: CDR1 SGHVS, CDR2 FQNEAQ. The CDR3 spans 17 residues.

This clonotype was found many times. The CDR3 spells CASSPLWGANQQPQHF. In nucleotides, the CDR3 is TGCGCCAGCAGCCCCCTTTGGGGGGCGAATCAGCAGCCCCAGCATTTT. V is TRBV4-1 and J is TRBJ1-5; D is perhaps TRBD1 (6 bases). The V gene lost 4 bases and the J gene lost 7 bases, with 20 bases spanning the gap. Germline-derived CDR1 and CDR2 are MGHRA and YSYEKL. The CDR3 contains 16 residues.

A few counts support this clonotype. The gene calls are TRBV12-3 or TRBV12-4 and TRBJ2-5, with D possibly being TRBD2 (6 bases). V lost 2 bases and J lost 5, with 12 bases in between. This CDR3 region has 14 residues. Here the CDR3 DNA reads TGTGCCAGCAGTTTATGGGGGGTCGAGGAGACCCAGTACTTC. Protein product: CASSLWGVEETQYF.

This chain joins TRBV25-1 and TRBJ2-7; 9 bases align to TRBD1. The CDR3 contains 14 residues. J gave up 2 bases and V 5 bases, and 4 bases lay outside the gene matches. CDR1 and CDR2 (germline): MGHDK, SYGVNS. CDR3 sequence: CASSPRDRAYEQYF. CDR3 DNA: TGTGCCAGCAGTCCCCGGGACAGGGCCTACGAGCAGTACTTC.

V and J are TRBV7-9 and TRBJ2-1; no clear D gene. The germline gives CDR1 SEHNR, CDR2 FQNEAQ (reference sequence). The CDR3 length is 15 residues. With 4 bases removed from V and 5 bases from J, the gap between germline ends came to 15 bases. CDR3 nucleotides: TGTGCCAGCAGCTCACCGATCCTGGCGGACAATGAGCAGTTCTTC. Its translation: CASSSPILADNEQFF.

The chain carries TRBV25-1 and TRBJ2-7, with D tentatively TRBD1 (5 bases). The V end was cut by 3 bases, the J end by 2 bases, with 20 bases between. This CDR3 comprises 17 residues. Germline CDR1 MGHDK, CDR2 SYGVNS. The CDR3 protein is CASSDVTASEMTYEQYF. For the CDR3, the DNA is TGTGCCAGCAGTGACGTGACAGCCTCCGAGATGACCTACGAGCAGTACTTC.